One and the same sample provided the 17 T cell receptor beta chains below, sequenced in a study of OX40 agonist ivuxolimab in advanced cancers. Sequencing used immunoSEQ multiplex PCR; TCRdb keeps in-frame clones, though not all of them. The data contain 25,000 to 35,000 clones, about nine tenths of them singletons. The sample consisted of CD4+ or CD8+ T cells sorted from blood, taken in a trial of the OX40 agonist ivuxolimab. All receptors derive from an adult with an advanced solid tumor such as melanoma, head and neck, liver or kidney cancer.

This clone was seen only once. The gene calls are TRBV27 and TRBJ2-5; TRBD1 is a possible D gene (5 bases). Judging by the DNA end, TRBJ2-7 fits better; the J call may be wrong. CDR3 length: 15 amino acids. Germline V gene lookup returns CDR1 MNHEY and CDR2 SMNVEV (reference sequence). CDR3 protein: CASSSNPQAGFEQYF. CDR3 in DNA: TGTGCCAGCAGCTCAAACCCCCAGGCAGGGTTCGAGCAGTACTTC.

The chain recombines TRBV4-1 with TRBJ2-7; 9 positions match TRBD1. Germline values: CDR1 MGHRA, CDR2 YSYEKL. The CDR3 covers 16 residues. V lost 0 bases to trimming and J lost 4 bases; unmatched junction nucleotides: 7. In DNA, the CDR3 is TGCGCCAGCAGCCAAGATCCGGGACAGGGCTTTTACGAGCAGTACTTC. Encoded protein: CASSQDPGQGFYEQYF.

The CDR3 spells CASSLAQGIPGNEQFF. The CDR3 nucleotides are TGTGCCAGCAGCTTAGCCCAGGGGATCCCAGGGAATGAGCAGTTCTTC. The V and J genes are TRBV7-9 and TRBJ2-1; D perhaps matches TRBD1 (6 bases). This CDR3 is 16 amino acids long. Trimming removed 0 bases at V and 7 bases at J, with 16 bases between. Per germline, CDR1 SEHNR and CDR2 FQNEAQ (reference sequence).

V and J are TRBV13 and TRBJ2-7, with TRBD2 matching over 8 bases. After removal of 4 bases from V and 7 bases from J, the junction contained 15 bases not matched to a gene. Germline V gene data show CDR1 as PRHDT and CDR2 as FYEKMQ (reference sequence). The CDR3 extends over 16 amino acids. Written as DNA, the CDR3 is TGTGCCAGCAGCTGGCGTTCGCGGGGGGCCCAGGCGGAGCAGTACTTC. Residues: CASSWRSRGAQAEQYF.

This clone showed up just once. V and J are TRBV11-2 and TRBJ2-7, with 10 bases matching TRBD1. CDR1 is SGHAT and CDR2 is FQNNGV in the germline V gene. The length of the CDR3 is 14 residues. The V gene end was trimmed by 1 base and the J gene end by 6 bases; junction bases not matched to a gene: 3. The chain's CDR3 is CASSLATGGSEQYF. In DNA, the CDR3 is TGTGCCAGCAGCTTAGCGACAGGGGGCAGCGAGCAGTACTTC. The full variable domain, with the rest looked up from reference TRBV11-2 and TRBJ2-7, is EAGVAQSPRYKIIEKRQSVAFWCNPISGHATLYWYQQILGQGPKLLIQFQNNGVVDDSQLPKDRFSAERLKGVDSTLKIQPAKLEDSAVYLCASSLATGGSEQYFGPGTRLTVT.

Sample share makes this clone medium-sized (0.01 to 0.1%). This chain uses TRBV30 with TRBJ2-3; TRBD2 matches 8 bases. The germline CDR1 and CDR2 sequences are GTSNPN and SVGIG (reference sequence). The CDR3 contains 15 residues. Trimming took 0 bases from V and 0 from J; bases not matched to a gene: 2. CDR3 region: CAWSVLAVSTDTQYF. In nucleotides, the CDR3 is TGTGCCTGGAGTGTACTAGCGGTTAGCACAGATACGCAGTATTTT.

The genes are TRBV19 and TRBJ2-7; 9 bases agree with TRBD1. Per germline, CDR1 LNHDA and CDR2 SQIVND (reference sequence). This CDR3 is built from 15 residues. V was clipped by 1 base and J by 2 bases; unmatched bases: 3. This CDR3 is CASSIGTGVPYEQYF. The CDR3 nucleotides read TGTGCCAGTAGTATAGGGACAGGGGTCCCCTACGAGCAGTACTTC.

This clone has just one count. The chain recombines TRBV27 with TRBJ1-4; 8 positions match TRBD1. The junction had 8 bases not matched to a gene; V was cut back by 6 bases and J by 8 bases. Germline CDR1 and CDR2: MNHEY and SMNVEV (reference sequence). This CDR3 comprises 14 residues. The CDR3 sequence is CASRGDRRSEKLFF. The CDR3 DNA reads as TGTGCCAGCAGAGGGGACAGGCGATCCGAAAAACTGTTTTTT.

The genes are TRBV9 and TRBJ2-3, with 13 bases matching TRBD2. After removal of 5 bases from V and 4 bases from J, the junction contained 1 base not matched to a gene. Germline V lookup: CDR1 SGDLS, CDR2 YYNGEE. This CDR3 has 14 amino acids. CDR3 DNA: TGTGCCAGCAGTGGACTAGCGGGAGCAGATACGCAGTATTTT. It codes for CASSGLAGADTQYF.

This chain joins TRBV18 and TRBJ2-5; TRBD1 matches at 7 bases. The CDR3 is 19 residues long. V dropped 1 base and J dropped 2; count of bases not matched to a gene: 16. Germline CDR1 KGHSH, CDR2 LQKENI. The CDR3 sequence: CASSPRPGTADFQQETQYF. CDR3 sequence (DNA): TGTGCCAGCTCACCACGGCCCGGGACAGCGGACTTTCAACAAGAGACCCAGTACTTC. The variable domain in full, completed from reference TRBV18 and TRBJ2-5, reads NAGVMQNPRHLVRRRGQEARLRCSPMKGHSHVYWYRQLPEEGLKFMVYLQKENIIDESGMPKERFSAEFPKEGPSILRIQQVVRGDSAAYFCASSPRPGTADFQQETQYFGPGTRLLVL.

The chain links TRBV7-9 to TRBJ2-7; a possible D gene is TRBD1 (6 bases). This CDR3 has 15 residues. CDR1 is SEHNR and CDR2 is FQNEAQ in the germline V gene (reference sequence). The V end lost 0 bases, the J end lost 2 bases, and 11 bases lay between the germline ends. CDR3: CASSLANRDPYEQYF. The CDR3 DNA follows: TGTGCCAGCAGCTTAGCGAACAGGGACCCCTACGAGCAGTACTTC.

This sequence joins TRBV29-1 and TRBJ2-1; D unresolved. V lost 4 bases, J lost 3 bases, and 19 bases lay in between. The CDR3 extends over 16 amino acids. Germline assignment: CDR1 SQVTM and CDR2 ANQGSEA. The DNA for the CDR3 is TGCAGCGTTGTTCCTTCGGTCCCAAACCACTACAATGAGCAGTTCTTC. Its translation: CSVVPSVPNHYNEQFF.

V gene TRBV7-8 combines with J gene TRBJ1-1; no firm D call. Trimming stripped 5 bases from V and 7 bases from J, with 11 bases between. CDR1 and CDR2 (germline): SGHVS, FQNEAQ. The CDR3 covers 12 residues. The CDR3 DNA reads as TGTGCCAGCAGCAAAGAAGGAAGTGAAGCTTTCTTT. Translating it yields CASSKEGSEAFF.

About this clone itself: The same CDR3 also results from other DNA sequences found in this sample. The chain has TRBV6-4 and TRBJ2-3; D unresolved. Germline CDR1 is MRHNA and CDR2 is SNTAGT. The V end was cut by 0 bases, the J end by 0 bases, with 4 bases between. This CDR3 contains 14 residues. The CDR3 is CASSDSDSTDTQYF. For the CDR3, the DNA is TGTGCCAGCAGTGACTCGGATAGCACAGATACGCAGTATTTT.

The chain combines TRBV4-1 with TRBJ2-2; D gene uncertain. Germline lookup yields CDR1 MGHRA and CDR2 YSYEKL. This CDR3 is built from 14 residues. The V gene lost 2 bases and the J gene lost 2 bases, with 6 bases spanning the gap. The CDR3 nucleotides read TGCGCCAGCAGCCAAAGGGTAAACACCGGGGAGCTGTTTTTT. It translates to CASSQRVNTGELFF.

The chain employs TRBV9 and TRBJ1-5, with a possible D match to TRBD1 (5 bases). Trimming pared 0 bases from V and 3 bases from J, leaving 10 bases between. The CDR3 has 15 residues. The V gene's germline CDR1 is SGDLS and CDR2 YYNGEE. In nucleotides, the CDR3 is TGTGCCAGCAGCGTAGGGGGGGGAGCCAATCAGCCCCAGCATTTT. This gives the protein CASSVGGGANQPQHF.

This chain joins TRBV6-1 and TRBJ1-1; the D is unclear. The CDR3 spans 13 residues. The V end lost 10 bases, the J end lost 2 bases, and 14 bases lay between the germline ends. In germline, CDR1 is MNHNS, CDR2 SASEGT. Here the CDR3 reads CATSQRVNTEAFF. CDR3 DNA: TGTGCCACCTCACAGAGGGTCAACACTGAAGCTTTCTTT.